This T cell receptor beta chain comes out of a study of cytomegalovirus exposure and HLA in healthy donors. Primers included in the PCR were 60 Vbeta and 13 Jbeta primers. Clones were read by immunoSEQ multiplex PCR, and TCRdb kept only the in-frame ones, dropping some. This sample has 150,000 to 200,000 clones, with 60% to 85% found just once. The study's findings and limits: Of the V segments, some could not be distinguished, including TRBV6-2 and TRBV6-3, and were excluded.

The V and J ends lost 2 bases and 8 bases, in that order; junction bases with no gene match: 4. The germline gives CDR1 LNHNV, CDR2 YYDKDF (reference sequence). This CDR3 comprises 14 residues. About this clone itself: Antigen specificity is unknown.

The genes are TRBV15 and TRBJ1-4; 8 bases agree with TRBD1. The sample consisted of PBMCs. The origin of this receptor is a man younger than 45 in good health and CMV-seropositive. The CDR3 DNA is TGTGCCACCAGCAGACAGGGGGCGAGAGAAAAACTGTTTTTT. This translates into CATSRQGAREKLFF.